These 26 T cell receptor beta chains originate from one sample sequenced in a study of control samples from healthy donors and cancer patients (dated by TCRdb to 2018 to 2020). Preparation of the library involved the immunoSEQ multiplex PCR assay. TCRdb took this table from immuneACCESS and kept in-frame rearrangements with V and J called. Such tables lack part of the clones; where checked against another copy, unresolved V genes explain under half of the gap, and the rest is unexplained. The sample includes some 74,000 clones, with around nine tenths observed a single time. The top ten constitute 5.7% of the sample. Sequenced material: blood. The origin of the receptors is a woman aged 50 to 60 in good health.

This clone has only a few counts. The CDR3 region has the DNA TGTGCCAGCAGCTTATCCCCAGACCATTTCTACGAGCAGTACTTC. Protein sequence: CASSLSPDHFYEQYF. The V gene is TRBV7-9, the J gene TRBJ2-7; unclear D gene. CDR3 length: 15 amino acids. V was shortened by 2 bases and J by 3 bases, with 14 bases between the two germline ends. From germline, CDR1 is SEHNR and CDR2 FQNEAQ (reference sequence). The full variable domain, with the rest looked up from reference TRBV7-9 and TRBJ2-7, is DTGVSQNPRHKITKRGQNVTFRCDPISEHNRLYWYRQTLGQGPEFLTYFQNEAQLEKSRLLSDRFSAERPKGSFSTLEIQRTEQGDSAMYLCASSLSPDHFYEQYFGPGTRLTVT.

This rearrangement joins TRBV18 to TRBJ1-4; D is possibly TRBD1 (6 bases). V was trimmed by 3 bases and J by 7 bases, leaving 15 bases between them. Germline V gene sequence: CDR1 KGHSH, CDR2 LQKENI. This CDR3 contains 15 residues. The CDR3 nucleotides read TGTGCCAGCTCACCGACAAGGGGGAATCGTGAAAAACTGTTTTTT. Translation: CASSPTRGNREKLFF.

The chain employs TRBV19 and TRBJ1-1; D gene unclear. The length of the CDR3 is 13 residues. Per the germline V gene, CDR1 is LNHDA and CDR2 is SQIVND (reference sequence). V dropped 5 bases and J dropped 4 bases, with 11 bases sitting between them. CDR3 in amino acids: CASSETRSTEAFF. CDR3 DNA: TGTGCCAGTAGTGAAACGAGGTCCACTGAAGCTTTCTTT.

The chain carries TRBV9 and TRBJ1-6, with a possible D match to TRBD1 (6 bases). CDR1 and CDR2 from the germline V gene are SGDLS and YYNGEE. The CDR3 runs to 15 residues. V was clipped by 0 bases and J by 9 bases, with 13 bases between them. CDR3 nucleotide sequence: TGTGCCAGCAGCGTAGAGACAGGTCGGGGTTCACCCCTCCACTTT. Its protein product is CASSVETGRGSPLHF.

The chain employs TRBV4-1 and TRBJ2-3, with D uncertain. This CDR3 has 17 amino acids. The germline gives CDR1 MGHRA, CDR2 YSYEKL. V lost 2 bases and J 2 bases, leaving 17 bases between the germline ends. The CDR3 bases are TGCGCCAGCAGCCAAATGCCATCCGGGTTTGACACAGATACGCAGTATTTT. Translation: CASSQMPSGFDTDTQYF.

The chain has TRBV29-1 and TRBJ1-1, with 8 nucleotides matching TRBD1. Trimming cost V 6 bases and J 5 bases; bases outside gene matches: 11. Germline assignment: CDR1 SQVTM and CDR2 ANQGSEA. This CDR3 is 14 amino acids long. In DNA, the CDR3 is TGCAGCGTGACCAGAACAGGGGGTTCAACTGAAGCTTTCTTT. It specifies CSVTRTGGSTEAFF. The complete variable domain, with remaining parts taken from reference TRBV29-1 and TRBJ1-1, reads SAVISQKPSRDICQRGTSLTIQCQVDSQVTMMFWYRQQPGQSLTLIATANQGSEATYESGFVIDKFPISRPNLTFSTLTVSNMSPEDSSIYLCSVTRTGGSTEAFFGQGTRLTVV.

Turning to this clone: Other DNA sequences in the same sample also yield this CDR3. The chain combines TRBV5-1 with TRBJ1-1; D gene ambiguous. The V and J ends lost 4 bases and 1 base respectively, with 8 bases between them. The CDR3 is made up of 13 amino acids. Germline V CDR1 and CDR2: SGHRS, YFSETQ. CDR3 DNA sequence: TGCGCCAGCAGCCGAACAGCGAACACTGAAGCTTTCTTT. Residues: CASSRTANTEAFF.

The genes are TRBV6-1 and TRBJ1-4, with no clear D. Trimming shortened V by 2 bases and J by 0 bases, and 13 bases separated the two germline ends. CDR1 is MNHNS and CDR2 is SASEGT in the germline V gene. This CDR3 region has 17 residues. The CDR3 is CASSEFGVWATNEKLFF. CDR3 nucleotides: TGTGCCAGCAGTGAATTCGGGGTATGGGCAACTAATGAAAAACTGTTTTTT.

The chain couples TRBV11-2 to TRBJ2-7; tentative D call: TRBD1 (6 bases). Germline V gene data show CDR1 as SGHAT and CDR2 as FQNNGV. The CDR3 runs to 15 residues. V lost 3 bases and J lost 0, with 12 bases in between. The CDR3 DNA follows: TGTGCCAGCAGCTTTGACCGGGACATCTCCTACGAGCAGTACTTC. It translates to CASSFDRDISYEQYF.

The rearrangement joins TRBV5-4 to TRBJ2-3, with D perhaps matching TRBD1 or TRBD2 (5 bases each). Germline-derived CDR1 and CDR2 are SGHNT and YYREEE (reference sequence). The CDR3 length is 14 residues. V was clipped by 2 bases and J by 2 bases, with 9 bases between them. The CDR3 region is CASSFGTDTDTQYF. The CDR3 region has the DNA TGTGCCAGCAGCTTCGGGACGGACACAGATACGCAGTATTTT.

The chain combines TRBV29-1 with TRBJ1-2; D uncertain. Germline CDR1 is SQVTM and CDR2 is ANQGSEA. Trimming left V 0 bases short and J 8 bases short, with 10 bases between. This CDR3 has 12 residues. CDR3 region: CSVEEQIDGYTF. The CDR3 nucleotides read TGCAGCGTTGAAGAACAGATCGACGGCTACACCTTC.

This clone was detected once. The chain is built from TRBV2 and TRBJ1-3, with D maybe TRBD1 (6 bases). There are 14 residues in the CDR3. Germline loops: CDR1 SNHLY, CDR2 FYNNEI. Trimming removed 5 bases from V and 3 bases from J, with 11 bases in between. The CDR3: CASSFQGFGNTIYF. The CDR3 nucleotides are TGTGCCAGCAGTTTCCAGGGGTTTGGAAACACCATATATTTT.

The gene calls are TRBV12-3 or TRBV12-4 and TRBJ1-2, with D possibly TRBD1 on 5 matching bases. V lost 5 bases and J lost 4, with 11 bases in between. This CDR3 has 13 residues. The DNA of the CDR3 is TGTGCCAGCAGTAGTTCTGGGGCCTATGGCTACACCTTC. As protein: CASSSSGAYGYTF.

This chain uses TRBV9 with TRBJ2-1; D may be TRBD1 or TRBD2 (5 bases each). Germline V gene sequence: CDR1 SGDLS, CDR2 YYNGEE. This CDR3 spans 16 amino acids. V dropped 7 bases and J dropped 6 bases, with 23 bases sitting between them. The CDR3 region has the DNA TGTGCCAGCGGAAGGTCGGGGCTCGTCTTGGGCAATGAGCAGTTCTTC. It encodes CASGRSGLVLGNEQFF.

The gene calls are TRBV6-5 and TRBJ2-7; TRBD1 agrees at 9 bases. The CDR3 is 14 residues long. The germline V gene has CDR1 MNHEY and CDR2 SVGAGI. The J segment lost 2 bases and the V segment lost 6 bases, leaving 5 bases of the junction unmatched. DNA of the CDR3: TGTGCCAGCAGCAGACAGGGGGATACCTACGAGCAGTACTTC. Amino acid sequence: CASSRQGDTYEQYF.

J is TRBJ1-4 and V is TRBV5-1; maybe TRBD1 (5 bases). Germline V gene sequence: CDR1 SGHRS, CDR2 YFSETQ. V shed 7 bases and J shed 0 bases, with 13 bases lying between them. This CDR3 spans 15 amino acids. The CDR3 sequence is CASAGSGATNEKLFF. The DNA for the CDR3 is TGCGCCAGCGCAGGGTCCGGGGCAACTAATGAAAAACTGTTTTTT.

V gene TRBV20-1 combines with J gene TRBJ1-6; 8 positions match TRBD1. V shed 3 bases, J shed 8 bases, and the junction held 9 bases outside the gene matches. This CDR3 is 15 amino acids long. The germline CDR1 and CDR2 sequences are DFQATT and SNEGSKA (reference sequence). This CDR3 is CSASDRGTVDSPLHF. CDR3 bases: TGCAGTGCTAGTGACAGGGGAACGGTCGATTCACCCCTCCACTTT.

This rearrangement joins TRBV6-6 to TRBJ1-1; 7 bases match TRBD1. This CDR3 is 14 amino acids long. The V gene end was trimmed by 6 bases and the J gene end by 1 base; junction bases not matched to a gene: 5. Per germline, CDR1 MNHNY and CDR2 SVGAGI (reference sequence). CDR3 sequence reads: CASSPRQGNTEAFF. The CDR3 region has the DNA TGTGCCAGCAGCCCACGACAGGGGAACACTGAAGCTTTCTTT.

V is TRBV11-2 and J is TRBJ1-2; D remains ambiguous. Trimming stripped 4 bases from V and 11 bases from J, with 14 bases between. The CDR3 sequence is 12 residues long. CDR1 is SGHAT, CDR2 FQNNGV, per germline. The CDR3 nucleotides are TGTGCCAGCAGCTCCGAGGCAGAAATGTACACCTTC. Its translation is CASSSEAEMYTF.

The V call is TRBV21-1, the J call TRBJ2-1; the D call in the table, TRBD2, was not verified against the DNA. TRBV21-1 is termed a pseudogene. The CDR3 has 24 amino acids. In DNA, the CDR3 is TGTGCCAGCAGCAACGTCGGAGCGGGTGACACAATACTTGAGTGGCTTTCATCCTGTTATGAGCAGTTCTTC. Translating it yields CASSNVGAGDTILEWLSSCYEQFF.

This clone has just a few counts. The chain is built from TRBV5-1 and TRBJ1-6; 8 positions agree with TRBD1. Germline V CDR1 and CDR2: SGHRS, YFSETQ. This CDR3 region has 15 residues. J was trimmed by 10 bases and V by 5 bases; bases with no gene match: 11. The CDR3 DNA sequence: TGCGCCAGCAGTAAGGGGACAGGCTTGGGATCACCCCTCCACTTT. Protein product: CASSKGTGLGSPLHF.

This sequence joins TRBV10-3 and TRBJ2-3, with D possibly called TRBD1 or TRBD2 (7 bases each). The V gene's germline CDR1 is ENHRY and CDR2 SYGVKD. This CDR3 has 14 amino acids. Deletions cut 3 bases from V and 4 bases from J, with 11 bases between. The CDR3 loop is CAISDPGGADTQYF. The CDR3 region has the DNA TGTGCCATCAGTGATCCAGGGGGGGCAGATACGCAGTATTTT.

The V call is TRBV5-1, the J call TRBJ1-3, with 7 nucleotides matching TRBD1. Per germline, CDR1 SGHRS and CDR2 YFSETQ. Germline trimming cut 0 bases from V and 0 bases from J; bases unmatched to any gene: 0. CDR3 length equals 15 residues. CDR3 DNA sequence: TGCGCCAGCAGCTTGGAGGGGGCCTCTGGAAACACCATATATTTT. Amino acid sequence: CASSLEGASGNTIYF.

This chain joins TRBV5-5 and TRBJ1-2, with TRBD1 identical over 9 bases. The germline V gene encodes CDR1 SGHKS and CDR2 YYEKEE (reference sequence). V trimming: 0 bases; J trimming: 7 bases; junction bases outside the gene matches: 7. The CDR3 sequence is 15 residues long. CDR3 sequence: CASSLALQGAFGYTF. CDR3 DNA sequence: TGTGCCAGCAGCTTGGCCTTACAGGGGGCTTTTGGCTACACCTTC.

The chain recombines TRBV7-2 with TRBJ2-3, with 12 bases identical to TRBD2. This CDR3 contains 17 residues. Germline lookup yields CDR1 SGHTA and CDR2 FQGNSA. J was trimmed by 0 bases and V by 4 bases; bases with no gene match: 5. The CDR3 region is CASSSASGGASTDTQYF. The DNA of the CDR3 is TGTGCCAGCAGCTCAGCTAGCGGGGGGGCTAGCACAGATACGCAGTATTTT.

The chain links TRBV9 to TRBJ2-6; 10 bases are a match to TRBD1. Germline lookup yields CDR1 SGDLS and CDR2 YYNGEE. The CDR3 runs 18 residues. With 2 bases clipped from V and 2 bases from J, the junction kept 7 bases outside the gene matches. The CDR3 nucleotides read TGTGCCAGCAGCGTCTCGGGACAGGGGTCGACTGGGGCCAACGTCCTGACTTTC. Amino acids: CASSVSGQGSTGANVLTF.